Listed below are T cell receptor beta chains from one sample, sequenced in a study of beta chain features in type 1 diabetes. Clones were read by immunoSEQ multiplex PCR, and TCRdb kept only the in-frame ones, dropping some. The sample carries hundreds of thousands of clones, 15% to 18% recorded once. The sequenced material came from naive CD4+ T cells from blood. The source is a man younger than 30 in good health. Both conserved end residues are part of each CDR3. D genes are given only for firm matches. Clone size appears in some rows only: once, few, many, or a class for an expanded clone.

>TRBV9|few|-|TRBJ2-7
CASSVKGQSEQYF
TGTGCCAGCAGCGTCAAGGGGCAAAGTGAGCAGTACTTC
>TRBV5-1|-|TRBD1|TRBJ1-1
CASSQTGGASAFF
TGCGCCAGCAGCCAGACAGGGGGCGCTTCGGCTTTCTTT
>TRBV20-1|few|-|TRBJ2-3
CSAHLTDTQYF
TGCAGTGCCCACCTCACAGATACGCAGTATTTT
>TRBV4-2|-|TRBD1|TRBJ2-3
CASSQDDGQGWDTQYF
TGTGCCAGCAGCCAAGATGACGGACAGGGGTGGGATACGCAGTATTTT
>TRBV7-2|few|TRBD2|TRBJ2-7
CASSLTGGPSYEQYF
TGTGCCAGCAGCTTAACGGGAGGGCCCTCCTACGAGCAGTACTTC
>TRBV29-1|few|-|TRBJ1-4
CSVEEGVGEKLFF
TGCAGCGTTGAAGAGGGGGTCGGGGAAAAACTGTTTTTT
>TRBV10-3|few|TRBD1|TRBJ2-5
CAISGQGQETQYF
TGTGCCATCAGTGGACAGGGCCAAGAGACCCAGTACTTC
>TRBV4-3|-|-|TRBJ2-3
CASSHRTDTQYF
TGCGCCAGCAGCCATAGAACAGATACGCAGTATTTT
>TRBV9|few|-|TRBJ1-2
CASSVRTIPNYGYTF
TGTGCCAGCAGCGTCCGGACGATTCCTAACTATGGCTACACCTTC
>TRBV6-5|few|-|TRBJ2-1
CASIKDSRLFNEQFF
TGTGCCAGCATTAAGGATTCCCGGTTATTCAATGAGCAGTTCTTC
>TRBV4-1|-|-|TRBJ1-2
CASSQDGWYGYTF
TGCGCCAGCAGCCAAGATGGGTGGTATGGCTACACCTTC
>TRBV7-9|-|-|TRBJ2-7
CASSHGGVRVYEQYF
TGTGCCAGCAGCCACGGGGGTGTGAGGGTCTACGAGCAGTACTTC
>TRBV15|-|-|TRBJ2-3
CATSRERRGPSTDTQYF
TGTGCCACCAGCAGAGAGCGGAGGGGCCCTAGCACAGATACGCAGTATTTT
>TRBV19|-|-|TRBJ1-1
CASSEWTVNTEAFF
TGTGCCAGTAGTGAATGGACCGTGAACACTGAAGCTTTCTTT
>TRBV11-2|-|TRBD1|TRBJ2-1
CASSFPTGGEQFF
TGTGCCAGCAGCTTTCCTACAGGGGGTGAGCAGTTCTTC
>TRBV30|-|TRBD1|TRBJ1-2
CAWSRTGFPYGYTF
TGTGCCTGGAGTAGGACAGGGTTTCCCTATGGCTACACCTTC
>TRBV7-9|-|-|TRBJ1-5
CASSLGRDSRPENQPQHF
TGTGCCAGCAGCTTAGGTCGGGACTCAAGGCCGGAAAATCAGCCCCAGCATTTT
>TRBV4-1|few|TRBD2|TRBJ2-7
CASSQGGFGIYEQYF
TGCGCCAGCAGCCAGGGGGGGTTCGGAATCTACGAGCAGTACTTC
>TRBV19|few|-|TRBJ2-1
CASSTSRDNEQFF
TGTGCCAGTAGTACGTCCCGGGACAATGAGCAGTTCTTC
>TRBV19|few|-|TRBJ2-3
CASSPQGPDTQYF
TGTGCCAGTAGCCCGCAGGGGCCAGATACGCAGTATTTT
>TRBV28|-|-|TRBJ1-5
CASRLQGNQPQHF
TGTGCCAGCAGACTACAGGGTAATCAGCCCCAGCATTTT
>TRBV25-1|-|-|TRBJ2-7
CASSTPGGYEQYF
TGTGCCAGCAGCACCCCGGGTGGCTACGAGCAGTACTTC
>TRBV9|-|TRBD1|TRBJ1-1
CASNTGGWGTEAFF
TGTGCCAGCAACACAGGGGGCTGGGGCACTGAAGCTTTCTTT
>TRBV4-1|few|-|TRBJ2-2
CASSQGARLTGELFF
TGCGCCAGCAGCCAAGGGGCCCGCCTTACCGGGGAGCTGTTTTTT
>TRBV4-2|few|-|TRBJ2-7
CASSLRTISGTYSYEQYF
TGTGCCAGCAGCCTGAGGACCATCTCCGGGACTTACTCCTACGAGCAGTACTTC
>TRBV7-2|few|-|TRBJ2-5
CASSLGPQETQYF
TGTGCCAGCAGCTTAGGGCCGCAAGAGACCCAGTACTTC
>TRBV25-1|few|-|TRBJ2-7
CASSELFRGEQYF
TGTGCCAGCAGTGAACTCTTCAGGGGCGAGCAGTACTTC
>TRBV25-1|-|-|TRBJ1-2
CASSPRDSYGYTF
TGTGCCAGCAGTCCGAGAGACAGCTATGGCTACACCTTC
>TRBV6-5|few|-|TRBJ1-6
CASTPGPGDGSPLHF
TGTGCCAGCACCCCCGGACCGGGTGATGGTTCACCCCTCCACTTT
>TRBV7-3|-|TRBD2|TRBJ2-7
CASSKGLAGGQGEQYF
TGTGCCAGCAGCAAGGGACTAGCGGGAGGGCAAGGCGAGCAGTACTTC
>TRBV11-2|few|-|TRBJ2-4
CASSPRQGWGKNIQYF
TGTGCCAGCAGCCCTAGGCAGGGCTGGGGCAAAAACATTCAGTACTTC
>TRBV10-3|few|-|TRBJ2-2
CAISGQGKQGSTGELFF
TGTGCCATCAGCGGCCAAGGGAAGCAGGGCTCCACCGGGGAGCTGTTTTTT
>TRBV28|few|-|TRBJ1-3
CASSLSSGQGTGNTIYF
TGTGCCAGCAGTTTATCGTCTGGGCAGGGAACTGGAAACACCATATATTTT
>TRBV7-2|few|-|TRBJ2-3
CASSLMASTDTQYF
TGTGCCAGCAGCTTAATGGCTAGCACAGATACGCAGTATTTT
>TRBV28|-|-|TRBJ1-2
CASSLYRTDGYTF
TGTGCCAGCAGTTTGTACCGGACAGATGGCTACACCTTC
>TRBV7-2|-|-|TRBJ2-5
CASSLGGRQETQYF
TGTGCCAGCAGCTTAGGGGGCCGGCAAGAGACCCAGTACTTC
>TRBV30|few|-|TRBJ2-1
CAWSPPRRSGFNEQFF
TGTGCCTGGAGTCCCCCGAGGAGGTCCGGATTCAATGAGCAGTTCTTC
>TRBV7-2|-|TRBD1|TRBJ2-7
CASSPRRDRVHEQYF
TGTGCCAGCAGCCCCCGCCGGGACAGGGTCCACGAGCAGTACTTC
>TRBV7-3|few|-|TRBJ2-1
CASSLTLYDEQFF
TGTGCCAGCAGCTTAACGTTATATGATGAGCAGTTCTTC
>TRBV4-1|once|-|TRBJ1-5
CASSATGYQPQHF
TGCGCCAGCAGCGCCACAGGGTATCAGCCCCAGCATTTT
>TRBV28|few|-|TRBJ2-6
CATLGSGANVLTF
TGTGCCACCCTAGGCTCTGGGGCCAACGTCCTGACTTTC
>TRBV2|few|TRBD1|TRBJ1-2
CASQGQGVYGYTF
TGTGCCAGCCAAGGACAGGGCGTATATGGCTACACCTTC
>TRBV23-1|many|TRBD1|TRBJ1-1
CASSQGRTGEAFF
TGCGCCAGCAGTCAGGGGCGGACAGGAGAAGCTTTCTTT
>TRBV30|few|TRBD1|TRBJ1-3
CAWSPPGGYSGNTIYF
TGTGCCTGGAGTCCCCCAGGGGGGTACTCTGGAAACACCATATATTTT
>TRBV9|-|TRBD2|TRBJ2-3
CASSARTSTDTQYF
TGTGCCAGCAGCGCTCGGACTAGTACAGATACGCAGTATTTT
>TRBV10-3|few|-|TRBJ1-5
CAISGNDIRNQPQHF
TGTGCCATCAGTGGAAATGACATTCGCAATCAGCCCCAGCATTTT
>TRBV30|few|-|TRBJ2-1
CAAFSDEQFF
TGTGCCGCCTTTAGTGATGAGCAGTTCTTC
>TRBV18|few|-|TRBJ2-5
CASSPLQETQYF
TGTGCCAGCTCACCACTTCAAGAGACCCAGTACTTC
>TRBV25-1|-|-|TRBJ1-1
CASRPAATTTEAFF
TGTGCCAGCAGACCCGCCGCGACGACCACTGAAGCTTTCTTT
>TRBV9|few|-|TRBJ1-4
CASSVRAGGATNEKLFF
TGTGCCAGCAGCGTCAGGGCGGGAGGCGCAACTAATGAAAAACTGTTTTTT
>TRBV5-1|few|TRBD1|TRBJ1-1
CASSLEGQGAGTEAFF
TGCGCCAGCAGCTTGGAGGGGCAGGGGGCTGGCACTGAAGCTTTCTTT
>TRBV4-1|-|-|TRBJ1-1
CASSQNSLGARTEAFF
TGCGCCAGCAGCCAAAACTCTTTGGGGGCTCGTACTGAAGCTTTCTTT
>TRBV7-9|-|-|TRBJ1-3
CASSSRSGLFSGNTIYF
TGTGCCAGCAGCTCCCGGTCAGGGCTATTCTCTGGAAACACCATATATTTT
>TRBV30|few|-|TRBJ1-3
CAWRPRGNTIYF
TGTGCCTGGAGGCCCCGAGGCAACACCATATATTTT